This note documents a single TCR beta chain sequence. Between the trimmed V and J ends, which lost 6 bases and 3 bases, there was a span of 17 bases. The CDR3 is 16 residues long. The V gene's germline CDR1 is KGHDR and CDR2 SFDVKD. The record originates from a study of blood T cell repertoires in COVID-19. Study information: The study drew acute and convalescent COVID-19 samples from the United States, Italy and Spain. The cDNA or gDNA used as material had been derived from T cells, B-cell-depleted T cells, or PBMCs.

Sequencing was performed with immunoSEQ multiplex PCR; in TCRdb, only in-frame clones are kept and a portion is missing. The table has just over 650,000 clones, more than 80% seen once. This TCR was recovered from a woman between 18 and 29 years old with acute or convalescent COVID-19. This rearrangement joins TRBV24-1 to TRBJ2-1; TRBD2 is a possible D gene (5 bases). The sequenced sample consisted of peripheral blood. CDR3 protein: CATSSSATTYYNEQFF. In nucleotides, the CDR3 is TGTGCCACCAGTTCGTCGGCGACTACTTACTACAATGAGCAGTTCTTC.